These 2 T cell receptor beta chains were all obtained from the same sample, sequenced in a study of blood T cell repertoires in COVID-19. The repertoire was sequenced with immunoSEQ multiplex PCR; TCRdb's copy has only in-frame clones and lacks some. The data hold approximately 310,000 clones, with 70% to 90% observed a single time. Material for sequencing was PBMCs or T cells enriched from blood (not recorded which). The receptors originated from a man aged 25 to 45 who had recovered from COVID-19.

The chain uses TRBV11-2 and TRBJ2-7; TRBD1 is a possible D gene (6 bases). Germline assignment: CDR1 SGHAT and CDR2 FQNNGV. The V end lost 0 bases, the J end lost 5 bases, and 11 bases lay between the germline ends. This CDR3 is 14 amino acids long. This CDR3 reads CASSLDRGGDEQYF. The CDR3 DNA sequence: TGTGCCAGCAGCTTAGACAGGGGTGGCGACGAGCAGTACTTC.

The rearrangement links TRBV7-2 to TRBJ2-3, with a possible D match to TRBD1 (6 bases). The ends were cut back, 2 bases at V and 5 bases at J, with 11 bases in the middle. CDR1 SGHTA and CDR2 FQGNSA come from the germline V gene. The CDR3 has 14 amino acids. The CDR3, as DNA: TGTGCCAGCAGCTTAAGGGGGAAGGAAGATACGCAGTATTTT. Protein sequence: CASSLRGKEDTQYF.